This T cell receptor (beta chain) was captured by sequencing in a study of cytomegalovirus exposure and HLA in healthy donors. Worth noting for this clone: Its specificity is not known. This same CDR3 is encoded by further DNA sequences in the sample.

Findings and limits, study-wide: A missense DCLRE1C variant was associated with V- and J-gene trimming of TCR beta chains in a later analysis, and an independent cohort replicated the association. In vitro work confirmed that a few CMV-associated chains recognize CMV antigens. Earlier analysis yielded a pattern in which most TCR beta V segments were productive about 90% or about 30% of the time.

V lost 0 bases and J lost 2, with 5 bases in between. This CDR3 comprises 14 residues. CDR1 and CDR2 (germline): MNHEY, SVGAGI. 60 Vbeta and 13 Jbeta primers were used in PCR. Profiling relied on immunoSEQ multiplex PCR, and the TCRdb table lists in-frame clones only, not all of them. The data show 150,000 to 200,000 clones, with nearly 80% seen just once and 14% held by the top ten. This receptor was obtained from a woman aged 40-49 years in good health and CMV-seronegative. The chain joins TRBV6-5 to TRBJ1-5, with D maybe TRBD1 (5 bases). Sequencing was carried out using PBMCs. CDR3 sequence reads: CASSYSQGNQPQHF. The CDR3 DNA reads TGTGCCAGCAGTTACTCACAGGGCAATCAGCCCCAGCATTTT.